The 21 T cell receptor beta chains below all came from one sample that was sequenced in a study of blood T cell repertoires in COVID-19. Clones were sequenced by immunoSEQ multiplex PCR, and TCRdb holds only the in-frame ones, with some missing. This table holds hundreds of thousands of clones, approximately 89% found once. Material for sequencing was peripheral blood. These receptors were collected from a woman in her sixties or seventies with COVID-19, enrolled during active disease.

The chain uses TRBV28 and TRBJ1-1; D is uncertain. Trimming pared 6 bases from V and 4 bases from J, leaving 15 bases between. Germline V lookup: CDR1 MDHEN, CDR2 SYDVKM. This CDR3 is built from 14 residues. The CDR3 bases are TGTGCCAGCAGCCCAGAGGGCGAGGGCACTGAAGCTTTCTTT. Translation: CASSPEGEGTEAFF.

The chain combines TRBV7-2 with TRBJ2-7; TRBD1 might be the D (5 bases). CDR1 SGHTA and CDR2 FQGNSA come from the germline V gene. There are 15 residues in the CDR3. V was shortened by 3 bases and J by 6 bases, with 18 bases between the two germline ends. The CDR3 loop is CASSFSQGNGLEQYF. For the CDR3, the DNA is TGTGCCAGCAGCTTCTCGCAGGGAAACGGGCTCGAGCAGTACTTC.

This clone was counted once. In nucleotides, the CDR3 is TGTGCCAGCAGCCTGGGACAGGAAGGAACCGGGGAGCTGTTTTTT. Protein sequence: CASSLGQEGTGELFF. This chain connects TRBV7-9 to TRBJ2-2; 8 nucleotides align to TRBD1. After removal of 5 bases from V and 5 bases from J, the junction contained 7 bases not matched to a gene. Germline V gene data show CDR1 as SEHNR and CDR2 as FQNEAQ (reference sequence). The CDR3 runs to 15 residues.

There are a few counts of this clone. The gene calls are TRBV12-5 and TRBJ1-3, with 7 bases matching TRBD1. Germline loops: CDR1 LGHNT, CDR2 FRNRAP. The length of the CDR3 is 15 residues. The V and J ends lost 5 bases and 4 bases, in that order; junction bases with no gene match: 8. DNA for the CDR3: TGTGCTAGTGGTCATCCTAACAGGGGCGGAAACACCATATATTTT. Amino acids: CASGHPNRGGNTIYF.

The V gene is TRBV19, the J gene TRBJ2-5; TRBD2 matches at 10 bases. The germline CDR1 and CDR2 sequences are LNHDA and SQIVND (reference sequence). The CDR3 covers 15 residues. V lost 4 bases, J lost 5 bases, and 7 bases stayed unmatched. CDR3 DNA sequence: TGTGCCAGTAGTAATCAAGCGGGGGGGCTGGAGACCCAGTACTTC. It codes for CASSNQAGGLETQYF.

The chain has TRBV3-1 (or the pseudogene TRBV3-2) and TRBJ1-3; D is perhaps TRBD1 (5 bases). The CDR3 covers 16 residues. Germline V CDR1 and CDR2: LGHDT, YNNKEL (reference sequence). Trimming cost V 4 bases and J 4 bases, with 17 bases left between them. CDR3 region: CASSRTVGGNGNTIYF. CDR3 nucleotides: TGTGCCAGCAGCCGAACCGTGGGGGGTAACGGAAACACCATATATTTT.

The genes are TRBV7-2 and TRBJ2-6, with D tentatively TRBD1 (6 bases). V was pared by 3 bases and J by 1 base, with 13 bases between. The CDR3 runs 17 residues. Per the germline V gene, CDR1 is SGHTA and CDR2 is FQGNSA. DNA of the CDR3: TGTGCCAGCAGCTTGCTCCTTGGACAGTCTGGGGCCAACGTCCTGACTTTC. It codes for CASSLLLGQSGANVLTF.

The chain employs TRBV6-4 and TRBJ2-1; 10 bases are a match to TRBD2. With 6 bases clipped from V and 2 bases from J, the junction kept 7 bases outside the gene matches. The CDR3 is made up of 16 amino acids. Germline CDR1 is MRHNA and CDR2 is SNTAGT. CDR3 sequence reads: CASRALSGGAYNEQFF. In nucleotides, the CDR3 is TGTGCCAGCAGGGCCTTAAGCGGGGGGGCCTACAATGAGCAGTTCTTC.

The CDR3 region is CASSETDRLETYEQYF. The CDR3 DNA reads TGCGCCAGCAGTGAGACCGACAGGCTAGAAACCTACGAGCAGTACTTC. The chain carries TRBV10-1 and TRBJ2-7, with D tentatively TRBD1 (6 bases). The length of the CDR3 is 16 residues. Trimming shortened V by 2 bases and J by 2 bases, and 16 bases separated the two germline ends. Looked up from germline, CDR1 is WNHNN and CDR2 is SYGVQD (reference sequence).

V is TRBV5-6 and J is TRBJ1-1; 8 positions agree with TRBD1. Unmatched junction bases numbered 10, after V lost 4 bases and J lost 5 bases. CDR3 length: 15 residues. Germline loops: CDR1 SGHDT, CDR2 YYEEEE. The CDR3 DNA reads as TGTGCCAGCAGCCCTCTCAGGGGGCGCGGTACTGAAGCTTTCTTT. Protein: CASSPLRGRGTEAFF. Drawing the rest from reference TRBV5-6 and TRBJ1-1, the complete variable domain is DAGVTQSPTHLIKTRGQQVTLRCSPKSGHDTVSWYQQALGQGPQFIFQYYEEEERQRGNFPDRFSGHQFPNYSSELNVNALLLGDSALYLCASSPLRGRGTEAFFGQGTRLTVV.

This clone is a singleton in its sample. Different DNA sequences within this sample yield the same CDR3. The V gene is TRBV3-1 (or the pseudogene TRBV3-2), the J gene TRBJ1-2; 8 bases agree with TRBD1. The CDR3 runs to 13 residues. V shed 2 bases, J shed 5 bases, and the junction held 1 base outside the gene matches. Germline loops: CDR1 LGHDT, CDR2 YNNKEL (reference sequence). The CDR3 is CASSQQGAYGYTF. In DNA, the CDR3 is TGTGCCAGCAGCCAACAGGGGGCTTATGGCTACACCTTC.

The chain combines TRBV29-1 with TRBJ1-1; 9 bases match TRBD1. V trimming: 7 bases; J trimming: 2 bases; junction bases outside the gene matches: 8. The V gene's germline CDR1 is SQVTM and CDR2 ANQGSEA. The CDR3 is 14 residues long. CDR3 sequence (DNA): TGCAGCGCTGTAACAGGGGGCGTAAACACTGAAGCTTTCTTT. It yields the protein CSAVTGGVNTEAFF.

The chain couples TRBV9 to TRBJ2-2; TRBD1 agrees at 9 bases. CDR1 SGDLS and CDR2 YYNGEE come from the germline V gene. Germline trimming cut 0 bases from V and 6 bases from J; bases unmatched to any gene: 3. CDR3 length equals 15 residues. CDR3 sequence reads: CASSVDRGRAGELFF. CDR3 DNA: TGTGCCAGCAGCGTAGACAGGGGGCGGGCCGGGGAGCTGTTTTTT.

The chain employs TRBV4-1 and TRBJ1-5; a possible D gene is TRBD1 (6 bases). The CDR3 totals 15 residues. The germline V and J ends were trimmed by 2 bases and 1 base, with 9 bases remaining between them. Germline assignment: CDR1 MGHRA and CDR2 YSYEKL. The CDR3: CASSQNRASNQPQHF. Here the CDR3 DNA reads TGCGCCAGCAGCCAAAACAGGGCAAGCAATCAGCCCCAGCATTTT.

This clone was picked up one time. The CDR3 sequence: CASSLGTGTGGYTF. DNA of the CDR3: TGTGCCAGCTCACTCGGGACAGGGACAGGCGGCTACACCTTC. The rearrangement uses TRBV18 and TRBJ1-2, with 9 nucleotides matching TRBD1. The V gene's germline CDR1 is KGHSH and CDR2 LQKENI. This CDR3 has 14 residues. V was pared by 4 bases and J by 8 bases, with 8 bases of the junction left unmatched.

This rearrangement joins TRBV6-5 to TRBJ1-4, with D unclear. Per the germline V gene, CDR1 is MNHEY and CDR2 is SVGAGI. This CDR3 has 13 amino acids. V was pared by 6 bases and J by 8 bases, with 13 bases between. The CDR3 region has the DNA TGTGCCAGCAGGCCGAGAGAACCCGAAAAACTGTTTTTT. Protein: CASRPREPEKLFF.

The chain employs TRBV6-5 and TRBJ1-4; TRBD1 might be the D (6 bases). CDR1 and CDR2 (germline): MNHEY, SVGAGI. Trimming pared 2 bases from V and 8 bases from J, leaving 12 bases between. The CDR3 is made up of 14 amino acids. CDR3 bases: TGTGCCAGCAGTTACAGGGGGAGTAAGGAAAAACTGTTTTTT. Its protein product is CASSYRGSKEKLFF.

The genes are TRBV5-1 and TRBJ2-2, with D possibly matching TRBD1 (6 bases). The CDR3 consists of 14 residues. V lost 3 bases to trimming and J lost 6 bases, with 12 bases between them. In germline, CDR1 is SGHRS, CDR2 YFSETQ. CDR3 DNA sequence: TGCGCCAGCAGCTCAAAGGGGGTGGCCGGGGAGCTGTTTTTT. Translated: CASSSKGVAGELFF.

This rearrangement joins TRBV10-3 to TRBJ2-7, with D unresolved. The ends were cut back, 2 bases at V and 2 bases at J, with 16 bases in the middle. The length of the CDR3 is 16 residues. Germline V gene sequence: CDR1 ENHRY, CDR2 SYGVKD. The CDR3: CAISERWASTTYEQYF. CDR3 coding DNA: TGTGCCATCAGTGAGCGCTGGGCCAGCACGACCTACGAGCAGTACTTC.

The rearrangement links TRBV5-1 to TRBJ2-3; perhaps TRBD2 as D (6 bases). Germline values: CDR1 SGHRS, CDR2 YFSETQ. CDR3 length equals 15 residues. With 4 bases removed from V and 1 base from J, the gap between germline ends came to 13 bases. CDR3 sequence: CASSGTGVRTDTQYF. The CDR3 region has the DNA TGCGCCAGCAGCGGGACGGGGGTGCGCACAGATACGCAGTATTTT. Full variable domain (remainder filled in from reference TRBV5-1 and TRBJ2-3): KAGVTQTPRYLIKTRGQQVTLSCSPISGHRSVSWYQQTPGQGLQFLFEYFSETQRNKGNFPGRFSGRQFSNSRSEMNVSTLELGDSALYLCASSGTGVRTDTQYFGPGTRLTVL.

The chain is built from TRBV7-8 and TRBJ1-1; D is perhaps TRBD1 (6 bases). Trimming left V 5 bases short and J 10 bases short, with 20 bases between. This CDR3 region has 14 residues. Germline V CDR1 and CDR2: SGHVS, FQNEAQ. CDR3 sequence: CASSHSVQGRGAFF. The CDR3 DNA sequence: TGTGCCAGCAGCCACTCTGTACAGGGAAGAGGAGCTTTCTTT.